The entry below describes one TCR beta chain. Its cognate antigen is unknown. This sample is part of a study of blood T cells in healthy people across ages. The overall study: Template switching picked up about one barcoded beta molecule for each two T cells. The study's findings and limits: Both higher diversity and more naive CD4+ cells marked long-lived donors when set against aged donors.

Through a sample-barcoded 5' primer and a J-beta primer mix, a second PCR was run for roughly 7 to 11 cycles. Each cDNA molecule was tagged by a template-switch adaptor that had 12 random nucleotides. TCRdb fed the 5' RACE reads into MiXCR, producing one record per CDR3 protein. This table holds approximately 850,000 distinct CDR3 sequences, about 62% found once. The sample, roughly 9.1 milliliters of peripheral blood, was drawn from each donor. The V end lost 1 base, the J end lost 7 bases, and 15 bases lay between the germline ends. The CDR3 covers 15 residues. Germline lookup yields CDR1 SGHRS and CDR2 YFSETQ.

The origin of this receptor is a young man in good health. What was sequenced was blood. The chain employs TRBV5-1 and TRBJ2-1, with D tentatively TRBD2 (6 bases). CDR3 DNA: TGCGCCAGCAGCTTGCTTGGACTATACGGAAATGAGCAGTTCTTC. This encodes CASSLLGLYGNEQFF.